This TCR beta chain emerged from a study of blood T cell repertoires in COVID-19. The overall study: Whether acute or convalescent, the COVID-19 samples came from the United States, Italy and Spain.

CDR3 length: 15 residues. The V end lost 5 bases, the J end lost 3 bases, and 17 bases lay between the germline ends. Germline values: CDR1 WSHSY, CDR2 SAAADI. Method: immunoSEQ multiplex PCR; TCRdb's copy keeps in-frame clones and lacks some. In the table there are around 100,000 clones, about 89% of which are singletons. This clone was picked up a small number of times. The chain couples TRBV10-2 to TRBJ2-7, with D perhaps matching TRBD2 (5 bases). This clonotype originated in a man aged 40-49 years with acute or convalescent COVID-19. Sequencing input: peripheral blood. CDR3 coding DNA: TGCGCCAGCAGTCACCCGGGAACGAGCGACTACGAGCAGTACTTC. Protein product: CASSHPGTSDYEQYF.